The T cell receptor (beta chain) under discussion was sequenced for a study of T cells in Graves' hyperthyroidism and ophthalmopathy. About the research overall: Sampling of peripheral blood happened at initial diagnosis, prior to any treatment. Overall study findings and caveats: Blood also held most thyroid clonotypes expanded beyond 0.001. Researchers report that a 13 V-J model separated ophthalmopathy from stable hyperthyroidism.

This clonotype came up many times. The antigen is unknown. RNA transcripts were the template for amplifying TCR beta CDR3 regions. During a first-round RT-PCR of the TCR CDR3, the HTBI primer set was used. TCRdb analysed the multiplex PCR reads with MiXCR anew, one entry per CDR3 protein. Among more than 450,000 distinct CDR3 sequences, 14% were seen once, and the ten largest hold approximately 14%. CDR3 length: 16 amino acids. Looked up from germline, CDR1 is MNHNS and CDR2 is SASEGT. Trimming shortened V by 5 bases and J by 4 bases, and 18 bases separated the two germline ends. The chain uses TRBV6-1 and TRBJ2-1; perhaps TRBD2 as D (6 bases). Source material: blood. The sequence was collected from a woman between 40 and 55 years old with Graves' hyperthyroidism. The CDR3: CASSNLARTKYNEQFF. The DNA for the CDR3 is TGTGCCAGCAGTAATCTAGCAAGGACTAAATACAATGAGCAGTTCTTC.